This entry lists 27 T cell receptor beta chains sequenced from one sample in a study of blood T cell repertoires in COVID-19 (dated by TCRdb to about 2020). The receptor library was made with the immunoSEQ multiplex PCR assay. Here the immuneACCESS table is served through TCRdb, limited to in-frame sequences with V and J called. Missing clones are a known gap in these copies; in checked studies unresolved V genes cover under half, and the rest lacks a known reason. Within this sample are about 170,000 clones, with approximately 80% of them counted one time only. More than 10% of the sample belongs to the ten largest clones. Sequencing used PBMCs or T cells enriched from blood (not recorded which). The receptor set was obtained from a man aged 45-65 years who had recovered from COVID-19.

The CDR3 spells CASRPSGGDNEQFF. The CDR3 bases are TGTGCCAGCAGGCCTAGCGGGGGGGACAATGAGCAGTTCTTC. V usage is TRBV6-2 or TRBV6-3 and J usage is TRBJ2-1, with 12 bases that match TRBD2. This CDR3 has 14 amino acids. V was pared by 6 bases and J by 5 bases, with 2 bases of the junction left unmatched. Germline V gene lookup returns CDR1 MNHEY and CDR2 SVGEGT.

The chain recombines TRBV6-2 or TRBV6-3 with TRBJ1-2, with TRBD1 matching 9 bases. Germline V gene data show CDR1 as MNHEY and CDR2 as SVGEGT. The CDR3 contains 18 residues. J gave up 0 bases and V 6 bases, and 14 bases lay outside the gene matches. DNA of the CDR3: TGTGCCAGCAGCTTTACGACGGGACAGGGAACTCCTAACTATGGCTACACCTTC. Its translation is CASSFTTGQGTPNYGYTF.

The chain has TRBV5-8 and TRBJ2-3; TRBD2 agrees at 14 bases. This CDR3 region has 17 residues. V lost 0 bases and J lost 5; bases outside the gene matches: 5. CDR1 and CDR2 (germline): SGHTS, YDEGEE. CDR3 protein: CASSLGTSGGPGDTQYF. The CDR3, as DNA: TGTGCCAGCAGCTTGGGGACTAGCGGGGGGCCCGGAGATACGCAGTATTTT.

The rearrangement joins TRBV2 to TRBJ2-6; 9 nucleotides agree with TRBD1. The CDR3 covers 16 residues. CDR1 and CDR2 (germline): SNHLY, FYNNEI. Trimming cost V 11 bases and J 0 bases; bases outside gene matches: 8. CDR3 sequence (DNA): TGTGCCGGGGGACAGGGCCTCCTCTCTGGGGCCAACGTCCTGACTTTC. Encoded protein: CAGGQGLLSGANVLTF.

This rearrangement joins TRBV3-1 (or the pseudogene TRBV3-2) to TRBJ1-2; a weak D match, TRBD1 (5 bases). Germline V gene data show CDR1 as LGHDT and CDR2 as YNNKEL (reference sequence). Deletions cut 4 bases from V and 0 bases from J, with 18 bases between. The CDR3 extends over 17 amino acids. CDR3 region: CASSPTARSYANYGYTF. DNA for the CDR3: TGTGCCAGCAGCCCGACAGCCCGCTCTTACGCTAACTATGGCTACACCTTC.

V gene TRBV30 combines with J gene TRBJ1-5, with 10 bases that match TRBD1. V lost 0 bases and J lost 9; bases outside the gene matches: 11. Germline lookup yields CDR1 GTSNPN and CDR2 SVGIG (reference sequence). The CDR3 is 16 residues long. CDR3 in DNA: TGTGCCTGGAGTGTACCAGGGGACAGGGGCCACCGGCCCCAGCATTTT. This translates into CAWSVPGDRGHRPQHF.

In this sample, this clone turned up once. The chain is built from TRBV19 and TRBJ1-3, with D possibly being TRBD1 (6 bases). CDR3 length equals 16 residues. Trimming took off 6 bases at V and 4 bases at J, with 19 bases between the two ends. CDR1 is LNHDA, CDR2 SQIVND, per germline (reference sequence). The CDR3 DNA reads as TGTGCCAGTAGACCCGTGCAGGGGCGCTTCGGAAACACCATATATTTT. Its protein is CASRPVQGRFGNTIYF.

J is TRBJ2-6 and V is TRBV19; 7 bases match TRBD1. V lost 8 bases and J lost 3; bases outside the gene matches: 4. The CDR3 runs to 14 residues. Germline CDR1 and CDR2: LNHDA and SQIVND (reference sequence). The CDR3 loop is CASATGVGANVLTF. CDR3 bases: TGTGCCAGTGCCACAGGGGTTGGGGCCAACGTCCTGACTTTC.

This clone was picked up one time. This chain connects TRBV28 to TRBJ2-7; 7 positions match TRBD1. After removal of 4 bases from V and 0 bases from J, the junction contained 6 bases not matched to a gene. Per germline, CDR1 MDHEN and CDR2 SYDVKM. The CDR3 extends over 15 amino acids. The CDR3 coding sequence is TGTGCCAGCAGTTCGGGACAGTTCATCTCCTACGAGCAGTACTTC. Its protein product is CASSSGQFISYEQYF. The variable domain in full, completed from reference TRBV28 and TRBJ2-7, reads DVKVTQSSRYLVKRTGEKVFLECVQDMDHENMFWYRQDPGLGLRLIYFSYDVKMKEKGDIPEGYSVSREKKERFSLILESASTNQTSMYLCASSSGQFISYEQYFGPGTRLTVT.

The chain has TRBV29-1 and TRBJ2-7; no firm D call. V shed 3 bases and J shed 3 bases, with 9 bases lying between them. CDR1 is SQVTM and CDR2 is ANQGSEA in the germline V gene. The CDR3 covers 12 residues. CDR3 loop: CSVDGRVYEQYF. DNA for the CDR3: TGCAGCGTTGATGGCCGGGTCTACGAGCAGTACTTC.

This clone came up once. The rearrangement joins TRBV7-9 to TRBJ2-5; D is unresolved. The V end was cut by 0 bases, the J end by 2 bases, with 4 bases between. The germline CDR1 and CDR2 sequences are SEHNR and FQNEAQ (reference sequence). CDR3 size: 13 residues. CDR3: CASSLAQQETQYF. CDR3 sequence (DNA): TGTGCCAGCAGCTTAGCACAGCAAGAGACCCAGTACTTC. Full variable domain (rest looked up from reference TRBV7-9 and TRBJ2-5): DTGVSQNPRHKITKRGQNVTFRCDPISEHNRLYWYRQTLGQGPEFLTYFQNEAQLEKSRLLSDRFSAERPKGSFSTLEIQRTEQGDSAMYLCASSLAQQETQYFGPGTRLLVL.

J is TRBJ1-3 and V is TRBV19, with no clear D. Germline-derived CDR1 and CDR2 are LNHDA and SQIVND (reference sequence). The CDR3 runs 16 residues. Trimming cost V 7 bases and J 2 bases, with 18 bases left between them. The CDR3 DNA sequence: TGTGCCAGTAAGCTTGGGTCCCAGCGGACTGGAAACACCATATATTTT. It codes for CASKLGSQRTGNTIYF. The full variable domain, completed using reference TRBV19 and TRBJ1-3, is DGGITQSPKYLFRKEGQNVTLSCEQNLNHDAMYWYRQDPGQGLRLIYYSQIVNDFQKGDIAEGYSVSREKKESFPLTVTSAQKNPTAFYLCASKLGSQRTGNTIYFGEGSWLTVV.

The V gene is TRBV3-1 (or the pseudogene TRBV3-2), the J gene TRBJ1-6, with 8 bases that match TRBD1. Germline-derived CDR1 and CDR2 are LGHDT and YNNKEL (reference sequence). CDR3 length equals 14 residues. V shed 4 bases, J shed 10 bases, and the junction held 6 bases outside the gene matches. The CDR3 nucleotides are TGTGCCAGCAGCCCCTGGACAGGGAACTCACCCCTCCACTTT. Its translation: CASSPWTGNSPLHF.

CDR3 in amino acids: CASSGGGNTEAFF. CDR3 coding DNA: TGTGCCAGCAGTGGGGGGGGAAACACTGAAGCTTTCTTT. The rearrangement uses TRBV25-1 and TRBJ1-1; tentative D call: TRBD1 (5 bases). The length of the CDR3 is 13 residues. CDR1 is MGHDK, CDR2 SYGVNS, per germline. The V gene lost 4 bases and the J gene lost 2 bases, with 8 bases spanning the gap.

This clone has just one count. The chain is built from TRBV6-5 and TRBJ1-4; 9 positions match TRBD1. Germline loops: CDR1 MNHEY, CDR2 SVGAGI. The CDR3 runs to 14 residues. The V segment lost 6 bases and the J segment 8 bases; nucleotides outside the gene matches: 7. This chain's CDR3 is CASRTGTGREKLFF. CDR3 bases: TGTGCCAGCAGGACCGGGACAGGGCGCGAAAAACTGTTTTTT.

Written as DNA, the CDR3 is TGCAGTGCCATTTACCGCGAAGGCTACACCTTC. This encodes CSAIYREGYTF. The genes are TRBV20-1 and TRBJ1-2; D uncertain. V gave up 6 bases and J gave up 8 bases, with 13 bases separating them. The germline CDR1 and CDR2 sequences are DFQATT and SNEGSKA (reference sequence). The CDR3 runs 11 residues.

This sequence joins TRBV13 and TRBJ2-7, with 8 nucleotides matching TRBD2. J lost 2 bases, V lost 0 bases, and 6 bases had no gene match. Germline CDR1 reads PRHDT; CDR2 reads FYEKMQ (reference sequence). This CDR3 has 16 amino acids. Here the CDR3 DNA reads TGTGCCAGCAGCTTAGGGAAGCGGGGGCGCCCCTACGAGCAGTACTTC. Its translation: CASSLGKRGRPYEQYF.

The V gene is TRBV10-3, the J gene TRBJ1-6, with D perhaps TRBD1 (6 bases). Trimming left V 4 bases short and J 9 bases short, with 10 bases between. This CDR3 contains 13 residues. Germline V gene sequence: CDR1 ENHRY, CDR2 SYGVKD. The CDR3 DNA reads TGTGCCATCAGTGGACAGGCGGGTTCACCCCTCCACTTT. This translates into CAISGQAGSPLHF.

V usage is TRBV4-1 and J usage is TRBJ2-7; 7 bases match TRBD1. The germline V gene has CDR1 MGHRA and CDR2 YSYEKL. Trimming removed 3 bases from V and 3 bases from J; junction bases left unmatched: 8. The CDR3 spans 15 residues. In DNA form, the CDR3 reads TGCGCCAGCAGCCAGCCGGACAGGTCTCTCTACGAGCAGTACTTC. This sequence encodes CASSQPDRSLYEQYF.

This chain joins TRBV23-1 and TRBJ2-7; D unresolved. TRBV23-1 is marked as an open reading frame, function uncertain. Deletions cut 6 bases from V and 6 bases from J, with 24 bases between. CDR3 length equals 16 residues. The CDR3 nucleotides read TGCGCCAGCAGCCTCCCCCTGATAAAGGAAAGCGTCGAGCAGTACTTC. Translation gives CASSLPLIKESVEQYF.

The chain couples TRBV7-9 to TRBJ2-3; D may be TRBD2 (7 bases). The V and J ends lost 3 bases and 4 bases respectively, with 14 bases between them. Germline V gene sequence: CDR1 SEHNR, CDR2 FQNEAQ (reference sequence). The CDR3 contains 15 residues. CDR3 bases: TGTGCCAGCAGCTTGGGGGGGCAATGGTCAGATACGCAGTATTTT. It is translated as CASSLGGQWSDTQYF.

This clone has a single count. The chain has TRBV19 and TRBJ2-3; D uncertain. The V end lost 4 bases, the J end lost 3 bases, and 8 bases lay between the germline ends. CDR1 is LNHDA, CDR2 SQIVND, per germline (reference sequence). The CDR3 covers 13 residues. CDR3 DNA sequence: TGTGCCAGTAGTAAATCGTTAACAGATACGCAGTATTTT. Protein sequence: CASSKSLTDTQYF.

The rearrangement uses TRBV19 and TRBJ2-7; possibly TRBD1 for D (5 bases). The germline CDR1 and CDR2 sequences are LNHDA and SQIVND (reference sequence). V lost 5 bases and J 2 bases, leaving 10 bases between the germline ends. The CDR3 is 13 residues long. CDR3 nucleotides: TGTGCCAGTAGTCAGTCCAGGGCCTACGAGCAGTACTTC. This sequence encodes CASSQSRAYEQYF.

V gene TRBV12-3 or TRBV12-4 combines with J gene TRBJ1-2; no clear D. CDR3 length equals 12 residues. V lost 2 bases, J lost 5 bases, and 6 bases lay in between. This chain's CDR3 is CASSLRGYGYTF. The CDR3 DNA reads as TGTGCCAGCAGTTTACGCGGATATGGCTACACCTTC.

The genes are TRBV7-9 and TRBJ2-3; TRBD2 is a possible D gene (6 bases). CDR1 is SEHNR and CDR2 is FQNEAQ in the germline V gene (reference sequence). The CDR3 spans 16 residues. Trimming shortened V by 1 base and J by 0 bases, and 11 bases separated the two germline ends. The CDR3 DNA is TGTGCCAGCAGCTTAGGTCTAGCGCGAAGCACAGATACGCAGTATTTT. It specifies CASSLGLARSTDTQYF.

The chain combines TRBV4-3 with TRBJ2-7; D might be TRBD2 (6 bases). The germline V gene encodes CDR1 LGHNA and CDR2 YSLEER. This CDR3 is 14 amino acids long. The ends were cut back, 1 base at V and 11 bases at J, with 18 bases in the middle. The CDR3 sequence: CASSQVVWGGDKYF. CDR3 coding DNA: TGCGCCAGCAGCCAAGTGGTATGGGGAGGCGATAAGTACTTC.

The rearrangement uses TRBV2 and TRBJ2-3; D is possibly TRBD2 (7 bases). V dropped 6 bases and J dropped 4 bases, with 23 bases sitting between them. Germline V CDR1 and CDR2: SNHLY, FYNNEI. The CDR3 runs to 17 residues. DNA for the CDR3: TGTGCCAGCAGCTATGTCCCTGCGGGGGCGATAGCAGATACGCAGTATTTT. Protein: CASSYVPAGAIADTQYF.